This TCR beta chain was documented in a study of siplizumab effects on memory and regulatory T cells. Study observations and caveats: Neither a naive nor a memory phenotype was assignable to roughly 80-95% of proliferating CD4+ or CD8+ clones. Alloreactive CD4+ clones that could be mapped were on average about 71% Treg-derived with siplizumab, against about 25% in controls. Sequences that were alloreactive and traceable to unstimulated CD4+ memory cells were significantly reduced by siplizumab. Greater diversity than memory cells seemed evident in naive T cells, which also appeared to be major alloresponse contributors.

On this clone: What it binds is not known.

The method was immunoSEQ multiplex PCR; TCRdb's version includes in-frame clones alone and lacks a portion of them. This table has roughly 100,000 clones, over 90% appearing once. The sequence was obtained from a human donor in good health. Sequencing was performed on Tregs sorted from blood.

DNA for the CDR3: TGTGCCAGCAGCCACCTGGGACAGAGTCGAGCTTTCTTT. Its translation is CASSHLGQSRAFF. The chain links TRBV14 to TRBJ1-1; 7 nucleotides align to TRBD1. Germline trimming cut 3 bases from V and 10 bases from J; bases unmatched to any gene: 8. This CDR3 has 13 residues. Germline values: CDR1 SGHDN, CDR2 FVKESK.